Listed here are 10 T cell receptor beta chains from one sample, sequenced in a study of cytomegalovirus exposure and HLA in healthy donors. The PCR ran on 60 Vbeta and 13 Jbeta primers. Libraries were prepared by immunoSEQ multiplex PCR; TCRdb keeps only in-frame clonotypes and omits some of them. The table has some 90,000 clones, around 78% seen once. Sequencing input: PBMCs. These receptors all come from a man aged 30-40 years in good health and CMV-seronegative.

The gene calls are TRBV6-4 and TRBJ1-1; 7 bases fit TRBD1. This CDR3 region has 14 residues. Germline V CDR1 and CDR2: MRHNA, SNTAGT. V lost 0 bases and J lost 7; bases outside the gene matches: 5. The CDR3 here is CASSDSGGQNEAFF. CDR3 sequence (DNA): TGTGCCAGCAGTGACTCAGGGGGACAGAATGAAGCTTTCTTT.

About this clone: Compared with germline, one end of the junction differs, possibly owing to a read error. The chain couples TRBV7-9 to TRBJ2-3; 9 bases map to TRBD2. CDR3 length equals 15 residues. The germline V gene has CDR1 SEHNR and CDR2 FQNEAQ (reference sequence). The DNA for the CDR3 is TGTTCCAGCAGCCCCCGACTAGCGGACACAGATACGCAGTATTTT. Its translation is CSSSPRLADTDTQYF.

Regarding this clone: Sequence at one end of the junction differs from germline and may be a read error. The rearrangement links TRBV29-1 to TRBJ1-2; 8 bases match TRBD1. The CDR3 has 13 residues. The germline V gene encodes CDR1 SQVTM and CDR2 ANQGSEA. The CDR3 bases are TGCAGCGTCGAAGGACAGGGATTTTATGGCTACACCTTC. Protein: CSVEGQGFYGYTF.

The chain combines TRBV4-2 with TRBJ1-5, with 8 bases aligning to TRBD1. J lost 2 bases, V lost 5 bases, and 8 bases had no gene match. The CDR3 sequence is 16 residues long. The germline V gene encodes CDR1 LGHNA and CDR2 YNFKEQ. The CDR3 DNA reads TGTGCCAGCAGCGCAATAACAGGGGGTGGCAATCAGCCCCAGCATTTT. It is translated as CASSAITGGGNQPQHF.

The chain links TRBV18 to TRBJ2-1; 7 nucleotides match TRBD2. With 3 bases clipped from V and 2 bases from J, the junction kept 10 bases outside the gene matches. The CDR3 runs to 17 residues. Per the germline V gene, CDR1 is KGHSH and CDR2 is LQKENI. The CDR3 bases are TGTGCCAGCTCACCGGGATTGGGGGGGAGCCCCTACAATGAGCAGTTCTTC. Encoded protein: CASSPGLGGSPYNEQFF. Full variable domain (remainder filled in from reference TRBV18 and TRBJ2-1): NAGVMQNPRHLVRRRGQEARLRCSPMKGHSHVYWYRQLPEEGLKFMVYLQKENIIDESGMPKERFSAEFPKEGPSILRIQQVVRGDSAAYFCASSPGLGGSPYNEQFFGPGTRLTVL.

The chain combines TRBV19 with TRBJ1-3; 10 bases line up with TRBD1. This CDR3 spans 16 amino acids. CDR1 and CDR2 (germline): LNHDA, SQIVND (reference sequence). V shed 5 bases and J 3 bases; nucleotides not matched to a gene: 7. The CDR3: CASSPRQGANGNTIYF. The CDR3 DNA sequence: TGTGCCAGTAGTCCACGACAGGGGGCCAATGGAAACACCATATATTTT.

The chain couples TRBV9 to TRBJ2-1; D may be TRBD2 (6 bases). The CDR3 is 14 residues long. V dropped 3 bases and J dropped 4 bases, with 11 bases sitting between them. From germline, CDR1 is SGDLS and CDR2 YYNGEE. The CDR3 bases are TGTGCCAGCAGCGGAGGGACTCCATACAATGAGCAGTTCTTC. Encoded protein: CASSGGTPYNEQFF.

The J gene is TRBJ1-1, the V gene TRBV20-1; D not certain. The V end lost 1 base, the J end lost 11 bases, and 11 bases lay between the germline ends. Germline V CDR1 and CDR2: DFQATT, SNEGSKA (reference sequence). The CDR3 runs to 11 residues. The chain's CDR3 is CSARGEEGAFF. The CDR3 coding sequence is TGCAGTGCTAGAGGGGAGGAGGGCGCTTTCTTT.

V usage is TRBV19 and J usage is TRBJ1-2, with 7 positions matching TRBD1. Unmatched junction bases numbered 8, after V lost 3 bases and J lost 4 bases. This CDR3 spans 15 amino acids. CDR1 and CDR2 from the germline V gene are LNHDA and SQIVND (reference sequence). The CDR3 protein is CASSMKGDSSYGYTF. The CDR3 DNA reads TGTGCCAGTAGTATGAAGGGGGACAGCAGCTATGGCTACACCTTC.

The chain's CDR3 is CASSGEVNQPQHF. As DNA, the CDR3 is TGTGCCAGCAGTGGAGAAGTAAATCAGCCCCAGCATTTT. The rearrangement joins TRBV6-1 to TRBJ1-5; D gene ambiguous. The CDR3 runs 13 residues. Trimming removed 4 bases from V and 4 bases from J, with 8 bases in between. Germline CDR1 is MNHNS and CDR2 is SASEGT.